This record covers a single T cell receptor beta chain. Antigen specificity is unknown. The sample belongs to a study of identical twins. General study points: For out-of-frame beta sequences, excess twin sharing was weaker.

The CDR3 consists of 13 residues. Trimming shortened V by 2 bases and J by 6 bases, and 11 bases separated the two germline ends. Germline CDR1 reads SGHRS; CDR2 reads YFSETQ. A universal primer site was created by template switching, with the cDNA bearing unique molecular identifiers. TCRdb reprocessed the 5' RACE reads via MiXCR and lists one record per CDR3 protein. The sample records about 220,000 distinct CDR3 sequences, around 10% being singletons. The clonotype originates from a woman aged 18 to 35 in good health. Sequencing input: memory (CD45RO+) T cells sorted from blood. The chain uses TRBV5-1 and TRBJ1-2, with D unresolved. CDR3 nucleotide sequence: TGCGCCAGCAGCTTTGGGGAGTTGGATGGCTACACCTTC. Encoded protein: CASSFGELDGYTF.